The clone carrying this T cell receptor beta chain was detected once. This PCR relied on a set of 60 Vbeta primers and 13 Jbeta primers. Measured with immunoSEQ multiplex PCR; TCRdb has only the in-frame clones, and not every one. The sample gives fewer than 150,000 clones, around 77% of which show up once; roughly 4.9% is in the top ten. The source of the sample is a study of cytomegalovirus exposure and HLA in healthy donors. After removal of 4 bases from V and 2 bases from J, the junction contained 6 bases not matched to a gene. The CDR3 runs to 15 residues. CDR1 and CDR2 from the germline V gene are SGHDN and FVKESK.

The TCR originated in a woman between 45 and 60 years old in good health and CMV-seronegative. The chain has TRBV14 and TRBJ1-2; the match to TRBD1 covers 8 bases. Input material: PBMCs. CDR3 region: CASSPLRGRNYGYTF. The CDR3 coding sequence is TGTGCCAGCAGCCCTCTCAGGGGGCGCAACTATGGCTACACCTTC.